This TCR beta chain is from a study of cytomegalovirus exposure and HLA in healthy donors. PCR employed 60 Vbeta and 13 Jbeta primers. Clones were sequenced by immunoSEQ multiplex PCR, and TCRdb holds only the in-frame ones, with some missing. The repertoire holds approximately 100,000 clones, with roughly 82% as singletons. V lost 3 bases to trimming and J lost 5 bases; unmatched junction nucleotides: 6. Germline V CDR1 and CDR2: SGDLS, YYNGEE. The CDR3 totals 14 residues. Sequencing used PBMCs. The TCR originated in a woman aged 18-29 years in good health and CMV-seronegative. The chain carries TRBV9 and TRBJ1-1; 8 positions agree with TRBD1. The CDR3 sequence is CASSGQGAGTEAFF. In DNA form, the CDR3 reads TGTGCCAGCAGCGGCCAGGGGGCGGGGACTGAAGCTTTCTTT.